The sequence of this T cell receptor beta chain was determined in a study of cytomegalovirus exposure and HLA in healthy donors. Germline-derived CDR1 and CDR2 are LNHDA and SQIVND (reference sequence). V shed 5 bases and J shed 11 bases, with 7 bases lying between them. CDR3 length: 10 amino acids. The PCR contained 60 Vbeta and 13 Jbeta primers. The data were produced by immunoSEQ multiplex PCR, yet TCRdb's version contains in-frame clones alone and is incomplete. The table lists about 300,000 clones, 86% of them singletons. As to this clone: As yet, its antigen is unknown.

Points from the study as a whole: Some V segments could not be told apart, so they were left out, TRBV6-2 and TRBV6-3 among them. Specific recognition of CMV antigens was confirmed in vitro for a few chains (all CMV-associated). Generally TCR sequences proved uncommon, though certain public TCRs appeared in numerous donors. TCR beta chains numbering more than 150 were designated cytomegalovirus-associated.

V is TRBV19 and J is TRBJ1-3, with no clear D. Sequencing was performed on PBMCs. The clonotype originates from a man aged 40-50 years in good health and CMV-seropositive. In DNA form, the CDR3 reads TGTGCCAGTAGTGGGCCCCCCATATATTTT. It specifies CASSGPPIYF.